The entry that follows covers one TCR beta chain sequence. There is no known antigen for this receptor. Base qualities are not at hand, and no much larger clone is one base apart. The sample comes from a study of cytomegalovirus exposure and HLA in healthy donors listed by TCRdb under 2017. Regarding the study in general: In an earlier analysis of approximately 640 of the donors, 276 Gb of sequence data and just under 120 million unique TCR beta sequences from about 180 million T cells were reported. In an earlier analysis of several hundred of the donors, high-throughput TCR beta sequencing was used to judge whether each TCR beta V gene segment behaved as functional or pseudogenic. Four to six DR-DQ haplotypes were handled as single units for association and clustering, since linkage in the cohort was strong. To predict cytomegalovirus infection status, the study brought together high-throughput TCR immunosequencing, statistical association of individual TCRs with disease status, and machine learning. HLA typing covered class I and class II loci at four-digit resolution. The aim of the study was to test whether cataloging public T cell receptors could identify signatures of past pathogen exposure. In the later analysis, no new phenotypic data were used to find candidate immune exposures; instead, reliance was placed on TCR beta sequences and their occurrence across donors. The T cell repertoires of 550 to 850 subjects were profiled by immunosequencing and related to cytomegalovirus serostatus. An early release that covered several hundred HLA-typed donors contained about 300 gigabases of sequencing data and about 84 million unique TCR sequences. Donor age, sex, ethnicity and CMV serostatus were compiled alongside the repertoire data. A later analysis re-analyzed previously published TCR beta repertoires from 666 donors and added high-resolution HLA genotyping to study TCR occurrence patterns. Genome-wide SNP genotypes for about 65% of the roughly 670 donors were used in a later genetic analysis, which treated that subset as a discovery cohort. In addition to the first cohort of 650 to 800 subjects, a separate validation cohort of 120 different subjects was used. Among 398 genotyped donors of the cohort, an average of about 240,000 unique TCR beta nucleotide sequences were sequenced per donor, approximately 20% of them non-productive. Typing coverage varied by locus: roughly 629-630 donors for A, B, C, DRB1 and DQB1; under 550 for DQA1; more than 600 for DPA1; 450 to 480 for DPB1. All discovery cohort repertoires had been generated using a single sequencing platform. The genetic ancestry cluster associated with self-reported Caucasian donors included around four fifths of the 398 genotyped donors.

In the germline V gene (reference sequence), CDR1 corresponds to SEHNR and CDR2 to FQNEAQ. From the cysteine through the phenylalanine, the CDR3 covers 14 amino acids. Solely the CDR3 DNA is kept, with 42 bases framed from the first base. At the junction V is shortened by 4 bases and J by 5 bases; bases outside the gene matches: 4. In total, roughly 710 healthy bone marrow donors made up the cohort. Cohort members were all nominally healthy when sampled, although unrecorded immune exposures were likely present. The donor was CMV seropositive and belonged to the group of about 290 seropositive cohort members. Each donor provided a peripheral blood sample, and peripheral blood mononuclear cells were used for TCR beta sequencing. Genomic DNA was extracted from the blood cell samples with the Qiagen DNeasy Blood Extraction Kit. The library came from the immunoSEQ multiplex PCR assay. A mixture of 60 forward primers for TCR Vbeta segments and 13 reverse primers for TCR Jbeta segments was used in the multiplex PCR. Amplification of the CDR3 region of rearranged TCR beta genes was performed with a multiplex PCR assay on genomic DNA. On the Illumina HiSeq System, the amplified TCR beta libraries were sequenced as 87-base-pair reads. As for the original processing: A later analysis counted tens of millions of unique TCR beta chains across the 670 or so repertoires, and 10 million to 12 million of these chains were shared by at least two donors. Raw reads were error-corrected and collapsed into unique sequences with a nearest-neighbor algorithm that merged closely related sequences to remove PCR and sequencing errors. To assign V, D and J gene segments, CDR3 sequences were aligned to IMGT reference sequences. For a sequence to be retained, a match of at least six nucleotides was required to both a V gene segment and a J gene segment. A rearrangement was called productive if the CDR3 had no stop codons and remained in frame with V and J, and every other rearrangement was called non-productive. CDR3 was defined by IMGT convention, running from the second conserved V-encoded cysteine to the conserved J-encoded phenylalanine. In an earlier analysis of just under 600 of the donors, sequences lacking an unambiguous match to a single V gene segment were excluded. In an earlier analysis of around 600 of the donors, V segments were called functional above 56.7% productive rearrangements and were called segregating when the between-donor standard deviation exceeded 5%. A statistical classification framework was built for diagnosing cytomegalovirus status from the catalog of TCR beta chain sequences. In a later analysis, TCR nucleotide sequences were compared against IMGT/GENE-DB human TR gene sequences so that V and J genes could be assigned. Using the TCRdist pipeline, a later analysis assigned CDR3 sequences along with most-parsimonious VDJ recombination scenarios. In a later analysis, every TCR beta chain was defined by the combination of its CDR3 amino acid sequence and its V-gene family, and reads without a unique V-gene family were dropped. A later analysis removed over 500 highly shared, low-generation-probability nucleotide sequences to deal with suspected cross-contamination and a sequencing artifact. For each public chain, a later analysis derived a clonal expansion index from normalized ranks of inferred template counts within each repertoire. A later analysis computed generation probabilities with a VDJ recombination model fitted to out-of-frame rearrangements, and checked the results against IGoR. In a later analysis, TCR-TCR, TCR-HLA and TCR-CMV co-occurrence was scored with hypergeometric tests, and a repertoire-size bias correction was applied to TCR pairs. In a later analysis, false discovery rates were estimated by permuting HLA or CMV assignments 20 times. In a later analysis, co-occurring TCRs were grouped using DBSCAN, with TCRdist sequence similarity added in when clustering inside HLA-allele-positive subsets. Co-occurrence clustering excluded repertoires with fewer than 30,000 or more than 120,000 public chains, plus five with anomalous nucleotide sharing. Sourced from immuneACCESS, this table was stored by TCRdb with only in-frame sequences that have V and J called. A share of the clones is absent; for the studies checked, an unresolved V gene accounts for under half, and the remainder has no known explanation. V, J and clone size reflect that table, while D and trimming were determined from the DNA. This sample holds about 140,000 clones; approximately 80% were observed only once. Clones ranked in the top ten supply roughly 1.2% of the sample.

General conclusions and limits of the study: Broadly in line with IMGT annotations, most TCR beta V segments showed up in productive rearrangements about 87% or about 30% of the time in an earlier analysis of 587 of the donors. In a later analysis, HLA-associated TCR beta chains showed more clonal expansion and lower generation probabilities than non-associated chains that were equally common. Because counts were too low, about 17 rarely observed V segments, including chromosome 9 orphons, were excluded from the earlier analysis of some 590 of the donors. Assigning TCR associations to individual alleles was difficult when HLA alleles, especially DR and DQ, strongly co-occurred. Linkage disequilibrium might explain the correlated functional status among segregating V segments, but an unknown experimental factor could not be excluded. Immune exposure information for the cohort was limited to CMV serostatus. While some public TCRs were present in many individuals, most TCR sequences turned up only very rarely across donors. Only TCR beta chains were sequenced in this cohort, and the absence of alpha or paired-chain data limited detectable features. Specific HLA alleles were associated with some 15,000 TCR beta sequences at a false discovery rate of 0.05 in a later analysis. A cluster of highly shared sequence variants was judged likely to represent a technical artifact of the sequencing pipeline. The presence/absence analyses assumed that sequencing depth was roughly uniform across donors, and that assumption may not be true. A further reported finding was that TCR beta sequences accurately predicted the HLA-A and HLA-B alleles for most subjects in the first cohort. The study listed 150 to 200 TCR beta chains as associated with cytomegalovirus. A few of the identified cytomegalovirus-associated TCR beta chains were confirmed in vitro to be specific for cytomegalovirus antigens. In a later analysis, TCR association rates were found to vary across HLA loci, with the most associated TCRs seen for DRB1 alleles and the fewest for HLA-C alleles. A later genetic analysis reported fewer N-insertions in productive TCRs among donors in an Asian-associated ancestry cluster than the approximately 670-donor mean. Some IMGT-functional V segments, including TRBV6-2 and TRBV6-3, could not be told apart with the 87-base-pair reads, so those segments were excluded. A later analysis reported that several top co-occurrence clusters appeared linked to parvovirus B19, influenza, CMV and Epstein-Barr virus. Because HLA typing was unavailable for some donors at each locus, only the typed subset was used in association tests. The classifier was reported to diagnose cytomegalovirus status with high specificity and sensitivity in both the original and validation cohorts. It was suggested by the authors that the approach could potentially be generalized to other disease states and immunological phenotypes. An association between a missense DCLRE1C variant and V-gene and J-gene trimming of TCR beta chains was found in a later genetic analysis and replicated in an independent cohort. In a later analysis, most CMV-associated TCR beta chains were found to appear HLA-restricted, with HLA associations seemingly driven largely by CMV exposure.

The origin of this receptor is a male donor in good health and CMV-seropositive. The sequenced sample was PBMCs. The chain employs TRBV7-9 and TRBJ1-1; TRBD1 lines up with 10 middle nucleotides. The nucleotides read TGTGCCAGCAGCTCGACAGGGGGCATAACTGAAGCTTTCTTT. This sequence encodes CASSSTGGITEAFF.